The 17 T cell receptor beta chains listed next were all sequenced from one sample in a study of T cells in localized non-small cell lung cancer. Clones were sequenced by immunoSEQ multiplex PCR, and TCRdb holds only the in-frame ones, with some missing. The sample records 15,000 or so clones, 89% being singletons. This specimen was peripheral blood, taken before any cancer treatment. The receptors were gathered from a female donor older than 55 with stage III squamous cell lung carcinoma.

The chain is built from TRBV5-8 and TRBJ2-2; 8 bases fit TRBD1. CDR3 size: 15 residues. After removal of 1 base from V and 7 bases from J, the junction contained 6 bases not matched to a gene. CDR1 is SGHTS and CDR2 is YDEGEE in the germline V gene. CDR3 amino acids: CASSLRDRGIGELFF. CDR3 sequence (DNA): TGTGCCAGCAGCTTGCGAGACAGGGGTATCGGGGAGCTGTTTTTT.

The rearrangement joins TRBV7-6 to TRBJ2-2; D is perhaps TRBD1 (6 bases). This CDR3 contains 15 residues. Germline CDR1 reads SGHVS; CDR2 reads FNYEAQ. Trimming pared 2 bases from V and 3 bases from J, leaving 10 bases between. The CDR3 DNA is TGTGCCAGCAGCTTATTAGCAGGGGACACCGGGGAGCTGTTTTTT. As protein: CASSLLAGDTGELFF.

The gene calls are TRBV28 and TRBJ2-1, with TRBD1 identical over 10 bases. The CDR3 has 17 residues. In germline, CDR1 is MDHEN, CDR2 SYDVKM. The trim removed 5 bases at V and 1 base at J, leaving 8 bases unmatched. The CDR3 bases are TGTGCCAGCAGTCCCCGGGACAGGGGATGGTCCTACAATGAGCAGTTCTTC. Its protein product is CASSPRDRGWSYNEQFF. Complete variable domain (other parts from reference TRBV28 and TRBJ2-1): DVKVTQSSRYLVKRTGEKVFLECVQDMDHENMFWYRQDPGLGLRLIYFSYDVKMKEKGDIPEGYSVSREKKERFSLILESASTNQTSMYLCASSPRDRGWSYNEQFFGPGTRLTVL.

This rearrangement joins TRBV28 to TRBJ1-6; 9 bases agree with TRBD1. J gave up 5 bases and V 6 bases, and 5 bases lay outside the gene matches. The CDR3 runs to 15 residues. Per the germline V gene, CDR1 is MDHEN and CDR2 is SYDVKM. This CDR3 is CASRGGDRDNSPLHF. CDR3 in DNA: TGTGCCAGCAGGGGGGGGGACAGGGATAATTCACCCCTCCACTTT.

Only one count was recorded for this clone. The V gene is TRBV27, the J gene TRBJ2-5; D is undetermined. The CDR3 is made up of 13 amino acids. Per the germline V gene, CDR1 is MNHEY and CDR2 is SMNVEV (reference sequence). Trimming cost V 4 bases and J 9 bases, with 15 bases left between them. The CDR3 DNA reads TGTGCCAGCAGTTCCGGACCGGGTTGGGCCCAGTACTTC. It yields the protein CASSSGPGWAQYF.

The genes are TRBV5-6 and TRBJ2-7, with TRBD2 matching over 13 bases. The junction had 6 bases not matched to a gene; V was cut back by 4 bases and J by 2 bases. This CDR3 region has 16 residues. Germline assignment: CDR1 SGHDT and CDR2 YYEEEE. CDR3 sequence (DNA): TGTGCCAGCAGCCCGGGGACTAGCGGGGACGCCTACGAGCAGTACTTC. It translates to CASSPGTSGDAYEQYF.

The chain employs TRBV5-1 and TRBJ1-5, with D hard to call. The CDR3 has 13 residues. Germline CDR1 reads SGHRS; CDR2 reads YFSETQ. The V end lost 5 bases, the J end lost 0 bases, and 6 bases lay between the germline ends. CDR3 sequence reads: CASSYYSNQPQHF. In DNA, the CDR3 is TGCGCCAGCAGTTATTATAGCAATCAGCCCCAGCATTTT.

The rearrangement uses TRBV4-1 and TRBJ1-5; TRBD1 is a possible D gene (5 bases). This CDR3 contains 15 residues. Trimming removed 1 base from V and 7 bases from J, with 14 bases in between. The germline CDR1 and CDR2 sequences are MGHRA and YSYEKL. CDR3 loop: CASSQAPGADQPQHF. The CDR3 DNA reads TGCGCCAGCAGCCAAGCCCCCGGGGCGGACCAGCCCCAGCATTTT.

CDR3 sequence: CASSRDRGWNTEAFF. CDR3 nucleotides: TGTGCCAGCAGCAGGGACAGGGGGTGGAACACTGAAGCTTTCTTT. V is TRBV25-1 and J is TRBJ1-1, with 11 bases identical to TRBD1. Trimming at V came to 6 bases and at J to 1 base, leaving 4 bases not matched to a gene. The germline CDR1 and CDR2 sequences are MGHDK and SYGVNS. This CDR3 has 15 amino acids.

The J gene is TRBJ2-3, the V gene TRBV7-9; tentatively, D is TRBD1 (6 bases). The germline CDR1 and CDR2 sequences are SEHNR and FQNEAQ (reference sequence). CDR3 size: 15 residues. Between the trimmed V and J ends, which lost 5 bases and 1 base, there was a span of 13 bases. This CDR3 is CASSPGAGGTDTQYF. The DNA for the CDR3 is TGTGCCAGCAGCCCAGGGGCAGGGGGCACAGATACGCAGTATTTT.

This clone was seen a handful of times. The rearrangement uses TRBV19 and TRBJ1-2; the D gene is possibly TRBD1 (6 bases). CDR3 size: 15 residues. Germline V gene data show CDR1 as LNHDA and CDR2 as SQIVND (reference sequence). Trimming took off 4 bases at V and 3 bases at J, with 15 bases between the two ends. This chain's CDR3 is CASSTQGAGDYGYTF. CDR3 bases: TGTGCCAGTAGTACGCAGGGCGCAGGGGACTATGGCTACACCTTC.

This clone was seen only a few times. The chain links TRBV7-2 to TRBJ1-2, with 10 bases matching TRBD1. Germline V gene lookup returns CDR1 SGHTA and CDR2 FQGNSA. CDR3 size: 14 residues. Germline trimming cut 4 bases from V and 6 bases from J; bases unmatched to any gene: 5. The CDR3 region has the DNA TGTGCCAGCAGCTCAGGACAGGGGGTTCATGGCTACACCTTC. Its protein is CASSSGQGVHGYTF.

This sequence joins TRBV28 and TRBJ2-1; 7 positions agree with TRBD2. This CDR3 has 15 residues. J was trimmed by 3 bases and V by 3 bases; bases with no gene match: 5. Germline CDR1 and CDR2: MDHEN and SYDVKM. This CDR3 reads CASSLVTSDYNEQFF. The DNA for the CDR3 is TGTGCCAGCAGTTTGGTTACTAGCGACTACAATGAGCAGTTCTTC. The entire variable domain, with the rest obtained from reference TRBV28 and TRBJ2-1, is as follows: DVKVTQSSRYLVKRTGEKVFLECVQDMDHENMFWYRQDPGLGLRLIYFSYDVKMKEKGDIPEGYSVSREKKERFSLILESASTNQTSMYLCASSLVTSDYNEQFFGPGTRLTVL.

The rearrangement uses TRBV13 and TRBJ2-1; 8 bases match TRBD1. V lost 5 bases to trimming and J lost 0 bases; unmatched junction nucleotides: 6. This CDR3 has 16 residues. Germline V gene sequence: CDR1 PRHDT, CDR2 FYEKMQ (reference sequence). This chain's CDR3 is CASSPWTGSSYNEQFF. CDR3 sequence (DNA): TGTGCCAGCAGCCCGTGGACAGGGAGCTCCTACAATGAGCAGTTCTTC.

In nucleotides, the CDR3 is TGTGCCAGCGGAGCGGGAGGGCGTGAGACCCAGTACTTC. It yields the protein CASGAGGRETQYF. The V and J genes are TRBV28 and TRBJ2-5; 10 nucleotides line up with TRBD2. Trimming at V came to 8 bases and at J to 5 bases, leaving 5 bases not matched to a gene. The CDR3 is 13 residues long. CDR1 and CDR2 from the germline V gene are MDHEN and SYDVKM.

The rearrangement joins TRBV7-6 to TRBJ2-7; D unresolved. The CDR3 is made up of 14 amino acids. Germline values: CDR1 SGHVS, CDR2 FNYEAQ. V lost 1 base, J lost 1 base, and 8 bases lay in between. The CDR3: CASSLEVESYEQYF. CDR3 sequence (DNA): TGTGCCAGCAGCTTAGAGGTCGAATCCTACGAGCAGTACTTC.

V usage is TRBV6-1 and J usage is TRBJ1-5; TRBD1 agrees at 10 bases. V lost 1 base and J lost 8; bases outside the gene matches: 5. The CDR3 length is 15 residues. In germline, CDR1 is MNHNS, CDR2 SASEGT. The CDR3 region has the DNA TGTGCCAGCAGTGAAGATTGGACAGGGGGTGAGCCCCAGCATTTT. Translation gives CASSEDWTGGEPQHF.